The TCR beta chain under discussion was sequenced for a study of tumor-infiltrating lymphocytes in primary liver carcinoma. Remarks on this clonotype: As the CDR3 is not closed by the conserved phenylalanine or tryptophan, this likely results from a read error.

Germline DNA was also extracted, with blood RNA taken from unsorted whole blood. Total RNA (about 500 ng) served as template for TCR beta cDNA synthesis primed by a constant-region primer. TCR beta libraries came from three nested multiplex PCR rounds using slightly modified ARM-PCR. Use of TRBV1-TRBV30 forward primers with a C-beta reverse primer characterized the first two PCR rounds, which lasted about 10 cycles each. A single record per CDR3 protein comes from TCRdb applying MiXCR to the multiplex PCR reads. The repertoire holds approximately 310,000 distinct CDR3 sequences, with 65% as singletons. CDR3 length: 14 residues. In germline, CDR1 is MGHRA, CDR2 YSYEKL.

The chain uses TRBV4-1 and TRBJ2-1; D not resolved. The sample comprised peripheral blood. The sequence came from a man in his forties with primary liver carcinoma and hepatitis B virus infection. CDR3 bases: TGCGCCAGCAGCGAAGAGACCTCCCGGAATGAGCAGTTCATC. Amino acid sequence: CASSEETSRNEQFI.